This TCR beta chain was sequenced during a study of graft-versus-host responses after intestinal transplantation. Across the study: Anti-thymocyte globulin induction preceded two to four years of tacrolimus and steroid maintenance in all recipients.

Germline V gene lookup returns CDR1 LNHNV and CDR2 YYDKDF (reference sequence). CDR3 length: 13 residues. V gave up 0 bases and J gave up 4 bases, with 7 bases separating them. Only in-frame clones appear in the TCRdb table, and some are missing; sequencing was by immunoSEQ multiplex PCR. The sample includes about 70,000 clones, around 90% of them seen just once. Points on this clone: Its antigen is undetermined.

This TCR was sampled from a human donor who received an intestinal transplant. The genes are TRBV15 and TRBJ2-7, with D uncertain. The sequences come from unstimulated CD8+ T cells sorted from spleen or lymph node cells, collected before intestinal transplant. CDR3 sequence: CATSREEIYEQYF. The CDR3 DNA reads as TGTGCCACCAGCAGAGAGGAGATTTACGAGCAGTACTTC.